The TCR beta chain under discussion was sequenced for a study of blood T cells in healthy people across ages. General observations from the study: There was a strong correlation between TCR beta diversity and naive T cell percentage. Long-lived donors exceeded aged donors in naive CD4+ cells and diversity.

Isolation per sample recovered at least 7 million PBMCs. Comment on this clonotype: The antigen is not known.

The authors ran a second PCR of about 6 to 12 cycles using a sample-barcoded 5' primer and a J-beta primer mix. Every single cDNA molecule received a tag from a template-switch adaptor with 12 random nucleotides. TCRdb processed the 5' RACE reads anew with MiXCR; each CDR3 protein has one entry. Of 700,000 to 950,000 distinct CDR3 sequences in the sample, more than 45% were seen once. CDR3 length equals 14 residues. Germline loops: CDR1 SGDLS, CDR2 YYNGEE. Trimming left V 1 base short and J 5 bases short, with 11 bases between. Sequencing used blood. This receptor was taken from a man aged 25 to 45 in good health. V gene TRBV9 combines with J gene TRBJ2-3, with D perhaps matching TRBD2 (6 bases). Here the CDR3 DNA reads TGTGCCAGCAGCGTATCCGGGAGTGGAGATACGCAGTATTTT. Encoded protein: CASSVSGSGDTQYF.